The T cell receptor (beta chain) described here comes from a study of blood T cell repertoires in COVID-19. Study information: Collection of acute and convalescent COVID-19 samples took place in the United States, Italy and Spain. PBMCs, B-cell-depleted T cells, or T cells provided the cDNA or gDNA that made up the material.

The CDR3 spans 16 residues. With 3 bases clipped from V and 4 bases from J, the junction kept 12 bases outside the gene matches. From germline, CDR1 is GTSNPN and CDR2 SVGIG (reference sequence). Here immunoSEQ multiplex PCR was the method, and the copy in TCRdb shows in-frame clones only, minus some. Of hundreds of thousands of clones listed, less than 90% were seen once; the top ten hold approximately 2.8%. Participants' reported clinical history set cohort assignment. Sequencing was carried out using PBMCs or T cells enriched from blood (not recorded which). The chain employs TRBV30 and TRBJ1-3, with 7 bases matching TRBD1. This TCR was sampled from a woman aged 50 to 60 in a cohort exposed to, infected with or recovered from COVID-19 (not recorded which). The CDR3 region is CAWSDKWDRKGNTIYF. The DNA of the CDR3 is TGTGCCTGGAGCGATAAATGGGACAGAAAAGGAAACACCATATATTTT.